The next 16 T cell receptor beta chains were all read from a single sample in a study of T cell repertoires in cytomegalovirus infection. TCRdb itself ran the reads through MiXCR, one entry per CDR3 protein. The sample includes around 210,000 distinct CDR3 sequences, 6% to 8% of them seen just once. The sequencing sample was made of PBMCs. The receptors stem from a human donor in good health (CMV status not recorded). Some clones in this sample may be carry-over from other donors' samples.

This clonotype was picked up many times. The V gene is TRBV5-1, the J gene TRBJ2-5, with D hard to call. The CDR3 is 13 residues long. V was cut by 0 bases and J by 2 bases, with 5 bases left in between. Germline V gene lookup returns CDR1 SGHRS and CDR2 YFSETQ. This chain's CDR3 is CASSLGDQETQYF. DNA for the CDR3: TGCGCCAGCAGCTTGGGGGATCAAGAGACCCAGTACTTC. Looking up the rest from reference TRBV5-1 and TRBJ2-5 gives the full variable domain: KAGVTQTPRYLIKTRGQQVTLSCSPISGHRSVSWYQQTPGQGLQFLFEYFSETQRNKGNFPGRFSGRQFSNSRSEMNVSTLELGDSALYLCASSLGDQETQYFGPGTRLLVL.

This clonotype was counted ten times or more. The chain uses TRBV20-1 and TRBJ1-4; 7 positions match TRBD1. Trimming took 3 bases from V and 8 from J; bases not matched to a gene: 9. CDR3 length: 14 residues. From germline, CDR1 is DFQATT and CDR2 SNEGSKA (reference sequence). CDR3 DNA sequence: TGCAGTGCTAGGTCCCAGGGGGTCTGGGAAAAACTGTTTTTT. Protein product: CSARSQGVWEKLFF.

This clonotype was seen at least ten times. The rearrangement joins TRBV6-2 or TRBV6-3 to TRBJ2-7; 7 bases agree with TRBD1. The germline V gene encodes CDR1 MNHEY and CDR2 SVGEGT. J was trimmed by 6 bases and V by 4 bases; bases with no gene match: 3. This CDR3 region has 12 residues. CDR3 DNA: TGTGCCAGCAGTTTGCACAGGGGCGAGCAGTACTTC. It specifies CASSLHRGEQYF.

This clonotype was observed at least ten times. This chain connects TRBV2 to TRBJ2-1, with unresolved D. The V gene lost 10 bases and the J gene lost 2 bases, with 15 bases spanning the gap. In germline, CDR1 is SNHLY, CDR2 FYNNEI. This CDR3 spans 14 amino acids. CDR3 sequence reads: CATLIFDTYNEQFF. The CDR3 nucleotides are TGTGCCACACTCATCTTCGATACCTACAATGAGCAGTTCTTC.

This clonotype was recorded many times. The chain combines TRBV7-2 with TRBJ1-1, with D uncertain. Germline V CDR1 and CDR2: SGHTA, FQGNSA. With 3 bases removed from V and 1 base from J, the gap between germline ends came to 9 bases. The CDR3 extends over 14 amino acids. This chain's CDR3 is CASSFERWNTEAFF. In DNA form, the CDR3 reads TGTGCCAGCAGCTTCGAGCGGTGGAACACTGAAGCTTTCTTT.

This clonotype was counted between two and nine times. The chain has TRBV5-1 and TRBJ2-5; D may match TRBD1 or TRBD2 (6 bases each). V lost 5 bases to trimming and J lost 2 bases, with 16 bases between them. The CDR3 has 15 amino acids. Germline V gives CDR1 SGHRS, CDR2 YFSETQ. This CDR3 reads CASSTRGTLQETQYF. In DNA, the CDR3 is TGCGCCAGCAGTACCCGCGGGACACTTCAAGAGACCCAGTACTTC.

This clonotype has at least ten counts. V gene TRBV7-2 combines with J gene TRBJ1-1, with TRBD1 identical over 9 bases. J lost 3 bases, V lost 3 bases, and 11 bases had no gene match. This CDR3 is 17 amino acids long. CDR1 is SGHTA, CDR2 FQGNSA, per germline. CDR3 amino acids: CASSFPASTGGDTEAFF. DNA for the CDR3: TGTGCCAGCAGCTTTCCCGCCAGCACAGGGGGCGACACTGAAGCTTTCTTT.

This clonotype was seen many times. The V and J genes are TRBV19 and TRBJ2-1, with no clear D. The CDR3 is 12 residues long. The germline CDR1 and CDR2 sequences are LNHDA and SQIVND (reference sequence). V lost 9 bases and J 1 base, leaving 7 bases between the germline ends. CDR3 protein: CASTRSYNEQFF. CDR3 in DNA: TGTGCCAGCACAAGGTCCTACAATGAGCAGTTCTTC.

This clonotype occurred a few times. This rearrangement joins TRBV5-1 to TRBJ2-5; D is possibly TRBD1 (6 bases). The CDR3 extends over 13 amino acids. V was clipped by 4 bases and J by 5 bases, with 12 bases between them. The V gene's germline CDR1 is SGHRS and CDR2 YFSETQ. The CDR3 region is CASSALQGETQYF. CDR3 DNA sequence: TGCGCCAGCAGCGCCTTACAGGGCGAGACCCAGTACTTC.

This clonotype appeared many times. V usage is TRBV7-2 and J usage is TRBJ2-7; a weak D match, TRBD2 (5 bases). This CDR3 contains 16 residues. In germline, CDR1 is SGHTA, CDR2 FQGNSA. The germline V and J ends were trimmed by 4 bases and 7 bases, with 23 bases remaining between them. CDR3 nucleotide sequence: TGTGCCAGCAGCTCGTCCTTCACCGGACCTACGGGGGAGCAGTACTTC. This encodes CASSSSFTGPTGEQYF.

This clonotype has a count of ten or more. The V gene is TRBV7-2, the J gene TRBJ2-1, with 9 bases aligning to TRBD1. Germline V gives CDR1 SGHTA, CDR2 FQGNSA. This CDR3 region has 16 residues. The V segment lost 0 bases and the J segment 8 bases; nucleotides outside the gene matches: 8. The CDR3 protein is CASSLARRQGGYEQFF. The CDR3 DNA reads TGTGCCAGCAGCTTAGCGAGGCGACAGGGGGGATATGAGCAGTTCTTC.

The chain is built from TRBV25-1 and TRBJ2-7; D may match TRBD1 or TRBD2 (5 bases each). The CDR3 is 14 residues long. Germline CDR1 and CDR2: MGHDK and SYGVNS. V shed 4 bases and J shed 4 bases, with 14 bases lying between them. CDR3 nucleotides: TGTGCCAGCAGTGGGGTAGGGGAGAGTTACGAGCAGTACTTC. This translates into CASSGVGESYEQYF.

This clonotype occurred many times. DNA for the CDR3: TGTGCCAGCAGCCTAGGGACGGACAACACTGAAGCTTTCTTT. It translates to CASSLGTDNTEAFF. This chain connects TRBV12-3 or TRBV12-4 to TRBJ1-1; tentative D call: TRBD1 (5 bases). This CDR3 spans 14 amino acids. V was trimmed by 6 bases and J by 2 bases, leaving 13 bases between them.

This clonotype was detected many times. The chain employs TRBV7-2 and TRBJ2-4; 9 positions match TRBD1. V lost 3 bases, J lost 2 bases, and 14 bases stayed unmatched. The V gene's germline CDR1 is SGHTA and CDR2 FQGNSA. The CDR3 extends over 19 amino acids. In nucleotides, the CDR3 is TGTGCCAGCAGCTTTCGGACAGGGGTCCCGGGGGAGACCAAAAACATTCAGTACTTC. This sequence encodes CASSFRTGVPGETKNIQYF.

This clonotype was recorded at least ten times. J is TRBJ2-6 and V is TRBV7-9, with D perhaps TRBD1 (5 bases). The CDR3 spans 16 residues. Trimming took 3 bases from V and 2 from J, leaving 11 bases between them. Germline CDR1 reads SEHNR; CDR2 reads FQNEAQ (reference sequence). CDR3 residues: CASSLATAPGANVLTF. CDR3 nucleotides: TGTGCCAGCAGCTTGGCGACAGCACCTGGGGCCAACGTCCTGACTTTC.

Ten or more counts support this clonotype. The genes are TRBV7-2 and TRBJ2-3; D is undetermined. Looked up from germline, CDR1 is SGHTA and CDR2 is FQGNSA. V dropped 1 base and J dropped 2 bases, with 13 bases sitting between them. The CDR3 is made up of 16 amino acids. This CDR3 is CASSLGAAAYTDTQYF. CDR3 DNA sequence: TGTGCCAGCAGCTTAGGGGCAGCCGCTTACACAGATACGCAGTATTTT.